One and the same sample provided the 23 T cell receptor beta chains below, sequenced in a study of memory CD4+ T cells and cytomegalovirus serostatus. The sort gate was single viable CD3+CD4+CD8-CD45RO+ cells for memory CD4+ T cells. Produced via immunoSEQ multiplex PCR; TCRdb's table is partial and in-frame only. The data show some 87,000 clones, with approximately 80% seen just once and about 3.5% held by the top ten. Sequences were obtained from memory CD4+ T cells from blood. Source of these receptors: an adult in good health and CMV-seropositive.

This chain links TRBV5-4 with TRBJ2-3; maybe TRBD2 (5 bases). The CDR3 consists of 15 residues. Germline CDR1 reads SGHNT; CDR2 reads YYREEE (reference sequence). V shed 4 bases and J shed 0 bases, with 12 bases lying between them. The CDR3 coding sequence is TGTGCCAGCAGCCCCGAACTAGGAAGCACAGATACGCAGTATTTT. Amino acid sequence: CASSPELGSTDTQYF.

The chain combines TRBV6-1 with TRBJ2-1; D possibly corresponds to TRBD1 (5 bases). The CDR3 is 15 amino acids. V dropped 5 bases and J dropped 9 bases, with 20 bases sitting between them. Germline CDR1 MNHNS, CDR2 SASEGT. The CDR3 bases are TGTGCCAGCAGTCCGATTTTACAGGCCTCCGCTGAGCAGTTCTTC. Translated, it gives CASSPILQASAEQFF.

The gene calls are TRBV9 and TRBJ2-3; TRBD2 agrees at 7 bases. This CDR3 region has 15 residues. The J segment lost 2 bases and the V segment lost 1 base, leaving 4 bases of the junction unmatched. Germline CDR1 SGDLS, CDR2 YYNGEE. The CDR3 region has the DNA TGTGCCAGCAGCGTACGGGACTACCTCACAGATACGCAGTATTTT. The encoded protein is CASSVRDYLTDTQYF.

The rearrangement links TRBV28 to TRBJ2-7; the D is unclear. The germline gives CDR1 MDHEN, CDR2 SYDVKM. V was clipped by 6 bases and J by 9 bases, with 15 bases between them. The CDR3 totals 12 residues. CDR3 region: CASRSLQPGQYF. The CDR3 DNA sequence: TGTGCCAGCAGGAGTTTACAGCCGGGGCAGTACTTC. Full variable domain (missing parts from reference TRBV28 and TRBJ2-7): DVKVTQSSRYLVKRTGEKVFLECVQDMDHENMFWYRQDPGLGLRLIYFSYDVKMKEKGDIPEGYSVSREKKERFSLILESASTNQTSMYLCASRSLQPGQYFGPGTRLTVT.

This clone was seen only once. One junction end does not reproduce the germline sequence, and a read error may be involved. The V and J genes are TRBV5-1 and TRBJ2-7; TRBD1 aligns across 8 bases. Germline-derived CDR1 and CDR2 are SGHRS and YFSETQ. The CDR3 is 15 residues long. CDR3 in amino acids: CAGSLGQDSSYEQYF. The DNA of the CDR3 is TGCGCCGGCAGCTTGGGACAGGACAGCTCCTACGAGCAGTACTTC.

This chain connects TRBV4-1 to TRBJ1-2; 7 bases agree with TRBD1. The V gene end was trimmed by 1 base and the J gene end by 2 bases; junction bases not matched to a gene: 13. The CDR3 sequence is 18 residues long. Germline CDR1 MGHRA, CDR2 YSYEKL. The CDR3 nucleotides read TGCGCCAGCAGCCAAGGGGGTGACAACCGGGACAGAAACTATGGCTACACCTTC. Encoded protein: CASSQGGDNRDRNYGYTF.

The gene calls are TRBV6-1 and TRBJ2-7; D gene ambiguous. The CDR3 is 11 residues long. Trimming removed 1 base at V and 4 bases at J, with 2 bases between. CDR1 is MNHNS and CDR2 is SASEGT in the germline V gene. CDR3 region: CASSEGYEQYF. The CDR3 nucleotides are TGTGCCAGCAGTGAAGGGTACGAGCAGTACTTC.

The CDR3 is CASSSTGQMREQYF. The CDR3 region has the DNA TGTGCCAGCAGTTCCACCGGACAGATGAGGGAGCAGTACTTC. V gene TRBV7-2 combines with J gene TRBJ2-7; D possibly corresponds to TRBD1 (6 bases). The CDR3 contains 14 residues. Germline CDR1 reads SGHTA; CDR2 reads FQGNSA. Trimming removed 6 bases at V and 7 bases at J, with 19 bases between.

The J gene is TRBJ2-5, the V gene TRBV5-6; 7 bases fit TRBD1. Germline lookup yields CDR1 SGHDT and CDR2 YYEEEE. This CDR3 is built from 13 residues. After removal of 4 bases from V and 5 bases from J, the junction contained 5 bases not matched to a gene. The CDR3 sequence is CASSRQGMETQYF. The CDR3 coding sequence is TGTGCCAGCAGCCGACAGGGTATGGAGACCCAGTACTTC. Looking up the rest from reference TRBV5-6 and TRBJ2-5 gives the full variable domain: DAGVTQSPTHLIKTRGQQVTLRCSPKSGHDTVSWYQQALGQGPQFIFQYYEEEERQRGNFPDRFSGHQFPNYSSELNVNALLLGDSALYLCASSRQGMETQYFGPGTRLLVL.

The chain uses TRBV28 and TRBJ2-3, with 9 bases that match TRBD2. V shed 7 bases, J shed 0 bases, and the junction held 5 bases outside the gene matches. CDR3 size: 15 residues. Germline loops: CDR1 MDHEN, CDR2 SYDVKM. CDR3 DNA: TGTGCCAGCAAGGCTAGCGGGGCTAGCACAGATACGCAGTATTTT. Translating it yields CASKASGASTDTQYF.

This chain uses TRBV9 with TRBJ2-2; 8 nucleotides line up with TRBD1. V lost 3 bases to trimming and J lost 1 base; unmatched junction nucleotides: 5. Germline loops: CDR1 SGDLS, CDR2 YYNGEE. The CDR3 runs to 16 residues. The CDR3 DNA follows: TGTGCCAGCAGCGCGTCCGGGACAGGGAACACCGGGGAGCTGTTTTTT. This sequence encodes CASSASGTGNTGELFF.

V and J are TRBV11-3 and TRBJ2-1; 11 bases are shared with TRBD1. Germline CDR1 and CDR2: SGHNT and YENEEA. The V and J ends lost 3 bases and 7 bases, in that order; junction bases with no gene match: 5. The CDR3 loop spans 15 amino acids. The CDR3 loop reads CASSFGQGAGNEQFF. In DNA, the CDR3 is TGTGCCAGCAGCTTCGGACAGGGGGCAGGGAATGAGCAGTTCTTC.

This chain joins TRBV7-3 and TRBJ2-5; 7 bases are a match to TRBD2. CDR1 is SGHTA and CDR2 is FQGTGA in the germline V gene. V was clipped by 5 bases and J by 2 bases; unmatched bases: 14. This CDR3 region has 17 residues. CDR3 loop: CASSPQHSASGQETQYF. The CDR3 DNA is TGTGCCAGCAGCCCACAACACTCAGCTAGCGGACAAGAGACCCAGTACTTC.

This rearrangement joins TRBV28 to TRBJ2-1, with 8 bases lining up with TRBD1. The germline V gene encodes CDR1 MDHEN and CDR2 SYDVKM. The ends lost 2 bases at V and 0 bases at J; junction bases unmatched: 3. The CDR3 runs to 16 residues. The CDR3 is CASSLAGTGSYNEQFF. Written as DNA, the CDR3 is TGTGCCAGCAGTTTAGCCGGGACAGGCTCCTACAATGAGCAGTTCTTC.

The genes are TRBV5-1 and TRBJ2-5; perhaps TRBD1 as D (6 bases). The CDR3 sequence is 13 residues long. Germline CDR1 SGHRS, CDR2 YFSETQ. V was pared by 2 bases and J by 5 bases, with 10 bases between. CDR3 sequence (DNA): TGCGCCAGCAGCTTCGGACAGCGGGAGACCCAGTACTTC. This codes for CASSFGQRETQYF.

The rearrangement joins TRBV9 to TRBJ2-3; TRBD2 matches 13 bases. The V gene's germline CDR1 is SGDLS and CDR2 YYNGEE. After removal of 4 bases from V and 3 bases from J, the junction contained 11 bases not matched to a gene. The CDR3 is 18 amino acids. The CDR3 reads CASSLDPGLAGETDTQYF. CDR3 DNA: TGTGCCAGCAGCCTGGATCCCGGACTAGCGGGAGAAACAGATACGCAGTATTTT. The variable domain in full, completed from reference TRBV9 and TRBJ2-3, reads DSGVTQTPKHLITATGQRVTLRCSPRSGDLSVYWYQQSLDQGLQFLIQYYNGEERAKGNILERFSAQQFPDLHSELNLSSLELGDSALYFCASSLDPGLAGETDTQYFGPGTRLTVL.

CDR3 amino acids: CASSRGLAGEGYEQYF. The DNA for the CDR3 is TGTGCCAGCAGCCGGGGACTAGCGGGAGAAGGTTACGAGCAGTACTTC. The chain carries TRBV7-2 and TRBJ2-7, with 14 bases lining up with TRBD2. The CDR3 runs 16 residues. Germline V gene lookup returns CDR1 SGHTA and CDR2 FQGNSA. The ends lost 5 bases at V and 4 bases at J; junction bases unmatched: 7.

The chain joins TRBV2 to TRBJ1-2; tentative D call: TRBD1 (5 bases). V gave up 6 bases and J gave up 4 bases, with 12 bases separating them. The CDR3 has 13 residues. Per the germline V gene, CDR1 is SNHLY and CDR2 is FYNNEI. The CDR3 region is CASREGPGYGYTF. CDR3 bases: TGTGCCAGCAGGGAGGGACCGGGCTATGGCTACACCTTC.

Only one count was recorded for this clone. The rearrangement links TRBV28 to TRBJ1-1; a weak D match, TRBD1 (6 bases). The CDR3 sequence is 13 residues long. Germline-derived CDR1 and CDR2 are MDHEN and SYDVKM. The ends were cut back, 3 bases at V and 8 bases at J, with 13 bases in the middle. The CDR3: CASSLNRASEAFF. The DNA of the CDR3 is TGTGCCAGCAGTTTGAACAGGGCCTCCGAAGCTTTCTTT.

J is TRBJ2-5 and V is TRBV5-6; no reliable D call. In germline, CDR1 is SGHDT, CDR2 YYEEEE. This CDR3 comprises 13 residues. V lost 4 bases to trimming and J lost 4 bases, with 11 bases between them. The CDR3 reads CASSTGPSETQYF. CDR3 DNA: TGTGCCAGCAGCACGGGTCCGTCAGAGACCCAGTACTTC.

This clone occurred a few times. The CDR3 is CASQPRGQGARGEAFF. CDR3 sequence (DNA): TGTGCCAGCCAGCCCCGGGGACAGGGGGCTCGAGGTGAAGCTTTCTTT. This sequence joins TRBV6-6 and TRBJ1-1, with TRBD1 matching 12 bases. The CDR3 has 16 amino acids. J was trimmed by 7 bases and V by 8 bases; bases with no gene match: 14. Looked up from germline, CDR1 is MNHNY and CDR2 is SVGAGI (reference sequence).

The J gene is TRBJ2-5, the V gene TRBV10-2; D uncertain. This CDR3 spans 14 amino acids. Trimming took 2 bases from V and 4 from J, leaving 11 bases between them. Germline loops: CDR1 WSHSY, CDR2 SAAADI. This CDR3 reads CASSEVIKGETQYF. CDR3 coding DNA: TGCGCCAGCAGTGAGGTTATAAAGGGAGAGACCCAGTACTTC.

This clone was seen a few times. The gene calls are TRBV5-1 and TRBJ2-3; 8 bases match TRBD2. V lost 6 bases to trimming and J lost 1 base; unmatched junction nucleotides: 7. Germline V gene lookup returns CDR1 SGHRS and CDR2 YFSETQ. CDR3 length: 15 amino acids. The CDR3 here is CASMDTAGGTDTQYF. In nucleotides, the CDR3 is TGCGCCAGCATGGACACAGCGGGAGGCACAGATACGCAGTATTTT. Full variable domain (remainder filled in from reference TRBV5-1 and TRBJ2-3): KAGVTQTPRYLIKTRGQQVTLSCSPISGHRSVSWYQQTPGQGLQFLFEYFSETQRNKGNFPGRFSGRQFSNSRSEMNVSTLELGDSALYLCASMDTAGGTDTQYFGPGTRLTVL.